This T cell receptor beta chain was sequenced for a study of identical twins. Overall study findings and caveats: Within cord blood, abundant beta clonotypes carried fewer insertions, but memory repertoires showed no such trend. The study found that models underestimated out-of-frame TCR alpha sharing in monozygotic twins.

This clonotype was seen more than once but under ten times. Its antigen is not known. CDR3 size: 15 residues. V lost 4 bases and J 5 bases, leaving 19 bases between the germline ends. The germline CDR1 and CDR2 sequences are SQVTM and ANQGSEA. One entry per CDR3 protein, called by TCRdb with MiXCR from the 5' RACE reads. The table records fewer than 900,000 distinct CDR3 sequences, 18% of them present only once. These same data were also listed under a study on T cells expressing NK-cell markers. As reported in that work: Cells sorted as CD3+CD56+NKG2C+, CD3+CD56+NKG2C- and CD3+CD56-NKG2C+ T cells supplied the TCR beta repertoires. Out of eight donors sequenced, seven tested HCMV-seropositive and the remaining one seronegative.

Input material: PBMCs. V gene TRBV29-1 combines with J gene TRBJ2-3; tentatively, D is TRBD2 (6 bases). This clonotype was sampled from a woman aged 18-29 years in good health. CDR3 amino acids: CSVGKVVWRVDTQYF. In nucleotides, the CDR3 is TGCAGCGTTGGGAAGGTGGTCTGGAGGGTAGATACGCAGTATTTT.